This is a list of T cell receptor beta chains from one sample in a study of blood T cell repertoires in COVID-19. The method was immunoSEQ multiplex PCR; TCRdb's version includes in-frame clones alone and lacks a portion of them. The sample holds 150,000 or so clones, around nine tenths seen once. The sample comprised peripheral blood. These receptors all come from a man aged 55-75 years with COVID-19, enrolled during active disease. Both conserved end residues are part of each CDR3. A D gene is named only where the DNA matches it firmly. Part of the rows lack a size; the others show once, few, many or a class for expanded clones.

.,TRBJ1-2,TRBV2,.,CASRVDTGYTF,TGTGCCAGCAGGGTGGACACTGGCTACACCTTC
.,TRBJ2-5,TRBV7-3,.,CASSLGAGETQYF,TGTGCCAGCAGCTTAGGCGCGGGGGAGACCCAGTACTTC
.,TRBJ1-2,TRBV7-8,.,CASSQLPGASYGYTF,TGTGCCAGCAGCCAACTTCCAGGGGCCTCCTATGGCTACACCTTC
.,TRBJ2-3,TRBV12-3/TRBV12-4,.,CASSLRDTDTQYF,TGTGCCAGCAGTTTACGGGATACAGATACGCAGTATTTT
once,TRBJ2-3,TRBV15,.,CATSRGSIDTQYF,TGTGCCACCAGCAGAGGTTCCATTGATACGCAGTATTTT
.,TRBJ2-1,TRBV10-3,.,CAISPGVGYNEQFF,TGTGCCATCAGTCCCGGGGTCGGGTACAATGAGCAGTTCTTC
.,TRBJ2-5,TRBV3-1/TRBV3-2,TRBD2,CASQTSGRKETQYF,TGTGCCAGCCAAACTAGCGGGCGAAAAGAGACCCAGTACTTC
once,TRBJ2-1,TRBV7-8,.,CASEQNSEQFF,TGTGCCAGCGAGCAGAACAGTGAGCAGTTCTTC
.,TRBJ2-7,TRBV18,TRBD2,CASSPIGGTSGGIPYEQYF,TGTGCCAGCTCACCAATTGGCGGGACTAGCGGAGGAATTCCCTACGAGCAGTACTTC
.,TRBJ2-3,TRBV5-6,TRBD1,CASSPGTATTDTQYF,TGTGCCAGCAGCCCCGGGACAGCCACTACAGATACGCAGTATTTT
.,TRBJ1-2,TRBV12-3/TRBV12-4,TRBD1,CASRSGGRGYTF,TGTGCCAGCAGGTCAGGGGGAAGAGGCTACACCTTC
.,TRBJ2-7,TRBV10-3,.,CAISEVSGYEQYF,TGTGCCATCAGTGAAGTCTCCGGCTACGAGCAGTACTTC
.,TRBJ1-2,TRBV18,TRBD1,CASSPLPGQGRLNTF,TGTGCCAGCTCACCCCTTCCGGGACAGGGGAGGTTGAACACCTTC
.,TRBJ1-1,TRBV29-1,TRBD1,CSVERIGTGGAYTEAFF,TGCAGCGTTGAACGTATAGGGACAGGGGGTGCGTACACTGAAGCTTTCTTT
.,TRBJ2-5,TRBV5-1,.,CASSQTVTQETQYF,TGCGCCAGCAGCCAGACAGTTACACAAGAGACCCAGTACTTC
few,TRBJ2-5,TRBV28,TRBD1,CASHRQGPPQAQYF,TGTGCCAGCCACCGACAGGGGCCCCCCCAGGCCCAGTACTTC
.,TRBJ2-1,TRBV6-5,TRBD2,CASSSRGVNEQFF,TGTGCCAGCAGTTCTCGGGGGGTCAATGAGCAGTTCTTC
.,TRBJ2-3,TRBV19,.,CASSIGQSTDTQYF,TGTGCCAGTAGTATCGGACAGTCCACAGATACGCAGTATTTT
.,TRBJ1-6,TRBV7-8,.,CASSLQSGMSLYSPLHF,TGTGCCAGCAGCTTACAGTCCGGGATGTCCCTGTATTCACCCCTCCACTTT
.,TRBJ2-1,TRBV2,.,CASSPNILGGEQFF,TGTGCCAGCAGCCCCAATATACTGGGAGGTGAGCAGTTCTTC
.,TRBJ1-4,TRBV5-4,.,CASSYPGLNEKLFF,TGTGCCAGCAGCTACCCGGGACTTAATGAAAAACTGTTTTTT
.,TRBJ2-5,TRBV5-6,.,CASSLASGSTQETQYF,TGTGCCAGCAGCTTGGCCTCGGGTAGCACCCAAGAGACCCAGTACTTC
.,TRBJ1-1,TRBV19,TRBD1,CASRASHRGTNTEAFF,TGTGCCAGTAGGGCCTCGCACAGGGGGACGAACACTGAAGCTTTCTTT
.,TRBJ1-2,TRBV7-9,TRBD1,CASSLRTGGAGYGYTF,TGTGCCAGCAGCTTACGGACAGGGGGCGCAGGCTATGGCTACACCTTC
.,TRBJ1-5,TRBV6-2/TRBV6-3,TRBD1,CASSRTWTGGANSNQPQHF,TGTGCCAGCAGCCGGACCTGGACAGGGGGCGCGAATAGCAATCAGCCCCAGCATTTT
.,TRBJ1-6,TRBV5-1,.,CASSLVQNNSPLHF,TGCGCCAGCAGCTTGGTACAGAATAATTCACCCCTCCACTTT
.,TRBJ2-1,TRBV5-4,TRBD2,CASNPSGGAYNEQFF,TGTGCCAGCAACCCCAGCGGGGGGGCCTACAATGAGCAGTTCTTC
few,TRBJ1-1,TRBV19,TRBD1,CASSIDRKGQGWANTEAFF,TGTGCCAGTAGTATAGATCGAAAGGGACAGGGGTGGGCGAACACTGAAGCTTTCTTT
.,TRBJ1-3,TRBV28,.,CASSLWQAGNTIYF,TGTGCCAGCAGTTTATGGCAGGCTGGAAACACCATATATTTT
.,TRBJ1-1,TRBV14,TRBD1,CASSPGTGTEAFF,TGTGCCAGCAGCCCCGGGACAGGGACCGAAGCTTTCTTT
.,TRBJ1-5,TRBV30,.,CAWSESSNQPQHF,TGTGCCTGGAGTGAGAGTAGCAATCAGCCCCAGCATTTT
.,TRBJ1-1,TRBV5-1,.,CASSLARGGNTEAFF,TGCGCCAGCAGCTTGGCCCGGGGAGGAAACACTGAAGCTTTCTTT
.,TRBJ1-4,TRBV5-4,.,CASSRNGKDNEKLFF,TGTGCCAGCAGCCGCAACGGGAAAGATAATGAAAAACTGTTTTTT
.,TRBJ1-3,TRBV9,TRBD1,CASSVGGGFRQGLSGNTIYF,TGTGCCAGCAGCGTAGGAGGTGGGTTTCGACAGGGACTCTCTGGAAACACCATATATTTT
.,TRBJ1-2,TRBV11-2,.,CASSPRGPIFGYTF,TGTGCCAGCAGCCCCAGAGGGCCGATTTTTGGCTACACCTTC
.,TRBJ1-4,TRBV7-9,.,CASSGKTAATNEKLFF,TGTGCCAGCAGCGGAAAGACAGCTGCAACTAATGAAAAACTGTTTTTT
.,TRBJ2-2,TRBV5-4,.,CASSSGGGTNTGELFF,TGTGCCAGCAGCTCTGGGGGGGGCACCAACACCGGGGAGCTGTTTTTT
.,TRBJ2-5,TRBV5-1,TRBD2,CASSPGTSGQETQYF,TGCGCCAGCAGCCCCGGGACTAGCGGGCAAGAGACCCAGTACTTC
.,TRBJ1-5,TRBV5-6,.,CASSLRGINQPQHF,TGTGCCAGCAGCTTGAGGGGCATCAATCAGCCCCAGCATTTT
.,TRBJ1-4,TRBV30,TRBD1,CAWEKDRVFRF,TGTGCCTGGGAGAAGGACAGGGTGTTTCGTTTT
.,TRBJ2-5,TRBV15,.,CATSGYLDSQETQYF,TGTGCCACCAGCGGTTACCTTGACAGCCAAGAGACCCAGTACTTC
.,TRBJ1-1,TRBV13,.,CASSLRVSNTEAFF,TGTGCCAGCAGCTTACGGGTTTCAAACACTGAAGCTTTCTTT
.,TRBJ1-4,TRBV7-2,.,CASSLGLGREKLFF,TGTGCCAGCAGCTTAGGTTTGGGCAGAGAAAAACTGTTTTTT
.,TRBJ1-6,TRBV7-3,.,CASSLMPGANSPLHF,TGTGCCAGCAGCTTAATGCCAGGGGCGAATTCACCCCTCCACTTT
.,TRBJ2-7,TRBV7-3,TRBD1,CASSPDRVYEQYF,TGTGCCAGCAGCCCGGACAGGGTCTACGAGCAGTACTTC
once,TRBJ1-2,TRBV18,TRBD1,CASSPADRGPYGYTF,TGTGCCAGCTCACCAGCGGACAGGGGCCCCTATGGCTACACCTTC
.,TRBJ2-7,TRBV18,TRBD1,CASSSDRGNEQYF,TGTGCCAGCTCGTCGGACAGGGGAAACGAGCAGTACTTC
.,TRBJ2-5,TRBV7-8,TRBD2,CASSPPGRGQETQYF,TGTGCCAGCAGCCCCCCGGGGAGGGGACAAGAGACCCAGTACTTC
.,TRBJ1-2,TRBV6-5,TRBD1,CASTQGGSYYGYTF,TGTGCCAGCACCCAGGGGGGTTCGTACTATGGCTACACCTTC
.,TRBJ2-7,TRBV15,TRBD2,CATSRGAGGLLNEQYF,TGTGCCACCAGCAGAGGTGCGGGGGGACTCTTGAACGAGCAGTACTTC
.,TRBJ1-3,TRBV5-1,TRBD1,CASSLAGGTGGGNTIYF,TGCGCCAGCAGCTTGGCAGGCGGGACAGGGGGCGGAAACACCATATATTTT
.,TRBJ2-1,TRBV5-5,TRBD1,CASSSLTGVSYNEQFF,TGTGCCAGCAGCTCCCTGACAGGGGTCTCCTACAATGAGCAGTTCTTC
.,TRBJ1-5,TRBV6-5,.,CASSSGLQGNQPQHF,TGTGCCAGCAGTTCCGGTCTTCAGGGGAATCAGCCCCAGCATTTT
.,TRBJ2-4,TRBV27,TRBD2,CASSPRDLAGGIQYF,TGTGCCAGCAGCCCCAGGGATCTAGCGGGGGGCATTCAGTACTTC
.,TRBJ2-3,TRBV5-1,.,CASSLGAQGPTDTQYF,TGCGCCAGCAGCTTGGGGGCGCAGGGGCCCACAGATACGCAGTATTTT
.,TRBJ2-5,TRBV7-8,.,CASSSGQIQETQYF,TGTGCCAGCAGCTCCGGACAGATACAAGAGACCCAGTACTTC
.,TRBJ1-4,TRBV9,.,CASSAYLSGEKLFF,TGTGCCAGCAGCGCCTACCTCTCGGGTGAAAAACTGTTTTTT
.,TRBJ2-5,TRBV5-1,.,CASSTAGLTETQYF,TGCGCCAGCAGCACGGCGGGGCTCACGGAGACCCAGTACTTC